This T cell receptor (beta chain) derives from a study of blood T cell repertoires in COVID-19. Study-wide background: Nucleic acid was either cDNA or gDNA, and it came from T cells, B-cell-depleted T cells, or PBMCs.

In the authors' workflow: Amplification of reference gene primers was used by the study to estimate nucleated cell counts. Sequencing was performed with immunoSEQ multiplex PCR; in TCRdb, only in-frame clones are kept and a portion is missing. V and J calls and clone size follow that table, whereas D and trimming were derived from the DNA. The data contain approximately 120,000 clones, 85% to 90% of them seen just once; the ten biggest clones take up 1.1%. The CDR3 covers 15 residues. The V gene's germline CDR1 is MRHNA and CDR2 SNTAGT. Trimming took 5 bases from V and 7 from J, leaving 20 bases between them.

The sample taken for sequencing was peripheral blood. V and J are TRBV6-4 and TRBJ1-2; D gene uncertain. The TCR comes from a human donor in a cohort sampled during active COVID-19. The CDR3: CASSPNGEGGSGYTF. The CDR3 DNA is TGTGCCAGCAGTCCCAATGGAGAGGGCGGGAGTGGCTACACCTTC.